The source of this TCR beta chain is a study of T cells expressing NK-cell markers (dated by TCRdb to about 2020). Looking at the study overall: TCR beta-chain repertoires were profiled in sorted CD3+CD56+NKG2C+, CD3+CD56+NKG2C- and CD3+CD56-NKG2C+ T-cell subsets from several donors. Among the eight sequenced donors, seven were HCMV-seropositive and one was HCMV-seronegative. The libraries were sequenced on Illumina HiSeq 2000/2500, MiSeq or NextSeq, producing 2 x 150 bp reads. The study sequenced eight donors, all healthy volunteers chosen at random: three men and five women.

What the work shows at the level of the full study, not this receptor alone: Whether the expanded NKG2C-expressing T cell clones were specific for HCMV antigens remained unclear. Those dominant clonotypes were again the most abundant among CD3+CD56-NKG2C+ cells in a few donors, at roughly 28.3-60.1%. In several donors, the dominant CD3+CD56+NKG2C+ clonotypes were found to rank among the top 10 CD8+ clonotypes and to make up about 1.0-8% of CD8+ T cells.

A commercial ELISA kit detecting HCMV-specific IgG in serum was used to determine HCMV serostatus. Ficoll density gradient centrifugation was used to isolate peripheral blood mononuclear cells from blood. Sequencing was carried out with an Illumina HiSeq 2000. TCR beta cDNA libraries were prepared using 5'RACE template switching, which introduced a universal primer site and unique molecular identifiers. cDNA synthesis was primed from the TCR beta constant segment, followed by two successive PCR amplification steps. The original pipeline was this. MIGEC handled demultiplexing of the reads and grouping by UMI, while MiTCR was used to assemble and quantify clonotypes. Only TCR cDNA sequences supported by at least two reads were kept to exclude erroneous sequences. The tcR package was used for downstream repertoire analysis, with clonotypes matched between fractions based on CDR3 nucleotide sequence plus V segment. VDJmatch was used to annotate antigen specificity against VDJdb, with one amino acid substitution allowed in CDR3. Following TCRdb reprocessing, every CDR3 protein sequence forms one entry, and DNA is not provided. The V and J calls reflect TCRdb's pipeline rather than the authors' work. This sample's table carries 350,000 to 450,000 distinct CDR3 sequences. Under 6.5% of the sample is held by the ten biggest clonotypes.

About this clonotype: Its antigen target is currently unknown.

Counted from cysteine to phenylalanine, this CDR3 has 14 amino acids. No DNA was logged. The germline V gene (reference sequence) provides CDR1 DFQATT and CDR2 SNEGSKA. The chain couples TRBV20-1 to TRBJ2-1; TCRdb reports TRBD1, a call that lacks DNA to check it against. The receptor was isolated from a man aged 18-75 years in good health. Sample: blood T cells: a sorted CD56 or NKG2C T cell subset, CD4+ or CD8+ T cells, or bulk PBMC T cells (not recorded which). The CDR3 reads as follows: CSARTGGRYNEQFF.